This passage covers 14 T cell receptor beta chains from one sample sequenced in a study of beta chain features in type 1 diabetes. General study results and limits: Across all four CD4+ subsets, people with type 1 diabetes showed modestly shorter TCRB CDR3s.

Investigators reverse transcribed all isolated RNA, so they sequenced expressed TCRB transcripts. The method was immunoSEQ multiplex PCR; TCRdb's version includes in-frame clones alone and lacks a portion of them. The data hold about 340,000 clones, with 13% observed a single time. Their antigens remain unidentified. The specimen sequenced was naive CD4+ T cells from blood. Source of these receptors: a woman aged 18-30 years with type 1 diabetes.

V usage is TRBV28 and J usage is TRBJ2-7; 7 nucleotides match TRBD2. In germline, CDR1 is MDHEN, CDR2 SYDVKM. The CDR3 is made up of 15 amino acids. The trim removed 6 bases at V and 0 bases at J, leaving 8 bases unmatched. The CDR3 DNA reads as TGTGCCAGCAGGCCCGGGACTACTTCCTCCTACGAGCAGTACTTC. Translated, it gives CASRPGTTSSYEQYF.

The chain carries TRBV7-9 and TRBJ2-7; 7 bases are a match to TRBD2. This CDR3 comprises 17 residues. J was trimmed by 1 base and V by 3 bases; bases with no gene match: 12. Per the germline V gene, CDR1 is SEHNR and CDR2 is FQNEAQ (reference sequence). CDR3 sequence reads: CASSLPLTGGVSYEQYF. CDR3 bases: TGTGCCAGCAGCTTGCCCCTGACGGGGGGAGTTTCCTACGAGCAGTACTTC.

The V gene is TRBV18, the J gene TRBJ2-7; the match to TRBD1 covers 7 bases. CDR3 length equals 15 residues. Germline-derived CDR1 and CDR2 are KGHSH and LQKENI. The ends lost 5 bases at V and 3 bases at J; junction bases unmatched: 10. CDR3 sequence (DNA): TGTGCCAGCTCATTAAGGGGGCCCGGGCTCTACGAGCAGTACTTC. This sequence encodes CASSLRGPGLYEQYF.

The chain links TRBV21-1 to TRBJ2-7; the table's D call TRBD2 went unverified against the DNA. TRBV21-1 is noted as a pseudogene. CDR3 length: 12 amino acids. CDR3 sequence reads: CASSKAAYEQYF. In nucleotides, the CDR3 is TGTGCCAGCAGCAAAGCCGCGTACGAGCAGTACTTC.

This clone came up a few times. For the CDR3, the DNA is TGTGCCAGCAGGCTATCGACAGGGGAAAGAACTGAAGCTTTCTTT. Translated, it gives CASRLSTGERTEAFF. The rearrangement uses TRBV28 and TRBJ1-1; TRBD1 aligns across 8 bases. V lost 6 bases, J lost 5 bases, and 11 bases stayed unmatched. The CDR3 covers 15 residues. The germline gives CDR1 MDHEN, CDR2 SYDVKM.

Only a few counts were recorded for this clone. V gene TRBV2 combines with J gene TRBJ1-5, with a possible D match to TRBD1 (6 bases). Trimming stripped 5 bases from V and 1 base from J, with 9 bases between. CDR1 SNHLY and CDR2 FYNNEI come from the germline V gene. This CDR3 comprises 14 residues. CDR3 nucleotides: TGTGCCAGCAGTCAACAGGGAAGCAATCAGCCCCAGCATTTT. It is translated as CASSQQGSNQPQHF.

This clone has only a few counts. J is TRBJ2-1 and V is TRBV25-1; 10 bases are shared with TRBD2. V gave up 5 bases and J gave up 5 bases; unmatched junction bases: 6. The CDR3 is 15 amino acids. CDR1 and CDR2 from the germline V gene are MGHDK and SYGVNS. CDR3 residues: CASSTAGGSHNEQFF. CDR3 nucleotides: TGTGCCAGCAGTACAGCGGGAGGGAGTCACAATGAGCAGTTCTTC.

CDR3 protein: CASSVRAGEYNEQFF. CDR3 DNA: TGTGCCAGCAGCGTCCGGGCGGGAGAATACAATGAGCAGTTCTTC. The rearrangement links TRBV7-2 to TRBJ2-1, with TRBD2 matching 7 bases. The V segment lost 5 bases and the J segment 4 bases; nucleotides outside the gene matches: 8. The CDR3 consists of 15 residues. The germline V gene encodes CDR1 SGHTA and CDR2 FQGNSA.

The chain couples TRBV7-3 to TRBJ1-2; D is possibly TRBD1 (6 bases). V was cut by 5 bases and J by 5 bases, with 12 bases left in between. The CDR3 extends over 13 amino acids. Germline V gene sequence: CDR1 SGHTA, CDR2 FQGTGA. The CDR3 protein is CASSAGQSYGYTF. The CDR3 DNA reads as TGTGCCAGCAGCGCCGGACAGTCTTATGGCTACACCTTC.

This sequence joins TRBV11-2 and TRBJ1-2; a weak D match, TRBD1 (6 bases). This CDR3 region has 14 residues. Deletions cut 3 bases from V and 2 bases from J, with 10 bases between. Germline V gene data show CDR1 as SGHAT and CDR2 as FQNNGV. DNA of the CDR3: TGTGCCAGCAGCTTTGGTACAGGGAACTATGGCTACACCTTC. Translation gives CASSFGTGNYGYTF.

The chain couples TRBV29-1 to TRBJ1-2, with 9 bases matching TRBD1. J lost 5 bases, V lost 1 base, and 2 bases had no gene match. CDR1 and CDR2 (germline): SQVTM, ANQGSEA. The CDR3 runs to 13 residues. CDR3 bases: TGCAGCGTTGAAGGGACAGGGGATTATGGCTACACCTTC. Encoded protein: CSVEGTGDYGYTF.

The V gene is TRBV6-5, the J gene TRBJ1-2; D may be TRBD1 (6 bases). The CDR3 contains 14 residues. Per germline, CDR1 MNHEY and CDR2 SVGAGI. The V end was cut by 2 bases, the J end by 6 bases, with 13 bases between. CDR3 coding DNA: TGTGCCAGCAGTTACGGGCAGGGGATGGATGGCTACACCTTC. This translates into CASSYGQGMDGYTF.

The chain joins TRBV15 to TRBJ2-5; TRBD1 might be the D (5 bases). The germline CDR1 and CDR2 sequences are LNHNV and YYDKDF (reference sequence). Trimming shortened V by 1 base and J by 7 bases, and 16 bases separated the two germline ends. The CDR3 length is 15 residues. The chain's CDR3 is CATSRGETAIGTQYF. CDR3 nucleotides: TGTGCCACCAGCAGAGGAGAGACAGCCATAGGGACCCAGTACTTC.

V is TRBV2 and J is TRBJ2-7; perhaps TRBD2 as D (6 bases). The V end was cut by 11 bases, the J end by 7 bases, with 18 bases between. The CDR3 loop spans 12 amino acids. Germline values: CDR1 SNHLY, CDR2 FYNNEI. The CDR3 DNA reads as TGTGCCTCAGGGACTGCCTCGCGAGAGCAGTACTTC. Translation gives CASGTASREQYF.